The 20 T cell receptor beta chains given below trace back to one sample, sequenced in a study of shared clonotypes between healthy human individuals (dated by TCRdb to the early 2020s). Receptor libraries were prepared by the immunoSEQ multiplex PCR assay. TCRdb carries this immuneACCESS record with in-frame sequences only. Its versions omit some clonotypes, under half of them owing to an unresolved V gene in the studies checked, with the rest unexplained. The sample includes some 1.5 million clones, with about 96% observed a single time. Roughly 1.2% of the sample rests with the top ten. Sample: naive CD4+ T cells sorted from blood. The cell subset or site label on this specimen signifies: CD45RA+ positively selected. The source is a man aged 25 to 40 in good health.

Turning to this clone: Other DNA sequences in this sample translate to the same CDR3. The chain has TRBV4-3 and TRBJ1-3; D is ambiguous. Trimming pared 1 base from V and 2 bases from J, leaving 9 bases between. The CDR3 contains 15 residues. Germline CDR1 and CDR2: LGHNA and YSLEER. CDR3 nucleotides: TGCGCCAGCAGCCAAGCTGGGGTTCCTGGAAACACCATATATTTT. Translated: CASSQAGVPGNTIYF.

This chain joins TRBV25-1 and TRBJ2-5, with no clear D. The CDR3 sequence is 13 residues long. CDR1 and CDR2 (germline): MGHDK, SYGVNS. Trimming took 3 bases from V and 5 from J, leaving 10 bases between them. The CDR3 region is CASSDVGLETQYF. The CDR3 DNA follows: TGTGCCAGCAGTGATGTGGGTTTGGAGACCCAGTACTTC.

The rearrangement links TRBV15 to TRBJ2-7, with unresolved D. The ends were cut back, 7 bases at V and 1 base at J, with 8 bases in the middle. The germline gives CDR1 LNHNV, CDR2 YYDKDF (reference sequence). The CDR3 loop spans 12 amino acids. The CDR3 reads CATTPRSYEQYF. As DNA, the CDR3 is TGTGCCACCACCCCCCGGTCCTACGAGCAGTACTTC.

This chain joins TRBV27 and TRBJ2-5, with a possible D match to TRBD2 (6 bases). The V gene lost 3 bases and the J gene lost 3 bases, with 17 bases spanning the gap. CDR3 size: 16 residues. Germline V gives CDR1 MNHEY, CDR2 SMNVEV (reference sequence). CDR3 protein: CASSFLRTNLKETQYF. CDR3 DNA: TGTGCCAGCAGTTTCCTCCGGACTAACTTAAAAGAGACCCAGTACTTC.

This chain connects TRBV28 to TRBJ1-1; D remains ambiguous. Germline-derived CDR1 and CDR2 are MDHEN and SYDVKM. V lost 8 bases to trimming and J lost 7 bases, with 8 bases between them. The CDR3 spans 10 residues. CDR3 in DNA: TGTGCCAGCGGATACCTTGAAGCTTTCTTT. Translation gives CASGYLEAFF.

This CDR3 reads CASSFSPTDTQYF. The CDR3 DNA is TGTGCCAGCAGCTTTTCCCCCACAGATACGCAGTATTTT. V and J are TRBV11-2 and TRBJ2-3, with unresolved D. The CDR3 covers 13 residues. Germline V gene data show CDR1 as SGHAT and CDR2 as FQNNGV. V lost 3 bases, J lost 2 bases, and 6 bases lay in between.

The chain carries TRBV15 and TRBJ1-1; D unresolved. Germline-derived CDR1 and CDR2 are LNHNV and YYDKDF (reference sequence). The CDR3 runs to 15 residues. Trimming cost V 2 bases and J 1 base, with 11 bases left between them. The CDR3 DNA is TGTGCCACCAGCAGAACATTTGACGGGAACACTGAAGCTTTCTTT. It yields the protein CATSRTFDGNTEAFF.

The J gene is TRBJ2-5, the V gene TRBV5-4; a possible D gene is TRBD2 (7 bases). The CDR3 runs to 14 residues. Between the trimmed V and J ends, which lost 2 bases and 5 bases, there was a span of 13 bases. Germline values: CDR1 SGHNT, CDR2 YYREEE (reference sequence). The DNA for the CDR3 is TGTGCCAGCAGCTTCGCAGGGGAGGGGGAGACCCAGTACTTC. Translated: CASSFAGEGETQYF. The full variable domain, in which reference TRBV5-4 and TRBJ2-5 provide the parts outside the CDR3, is ETGVTQSPTHLIKTRGQQVTLRCSSQSGHNTVSWYQQALGQGPQFIFQYYREEENGRGNFPPRFSGLQFPNYSSELNVNALELDDSALYLCASSFAGEGETQYFGPGTRLLVL.

The genes are TRBV29-1 and TRBJ2-1, with D perhaps matching TRBD1 or TRBD2 (5 bases each). The CDR3 extends over 14 amino acids. Per germline, CDR1 SQVTM and CDR2 ANQGSEA. The V and J ends lost 3 bases and 2 bases respectively, with 11 bases between them. In DNA, the CDR3 is TGCAGCGTTGATAGGGACGCTACCTACAATGAGCAGTTCTTC. It codes for CSVDRDATYNEQFF.

The V gene is TRBV7-2, the J gene TRBJ2-7, with TRBD2 matching over 7 bases. The CDR3 contains 12 residues. With V trimmed by 5 bases and J by 4 bases, 2 bases remained unmatched. Germline V lookup: CDR1 SGHTA, CDR2 FQGNSA. The CDR3 sequence is CASSRGGYEQYF. The CDR3 nucleotides read TGTGCCAGCAGCCGCGGGGGTTACGAGCAGTACTTC.

The chain joins TRBV7-9 to TRBJ1-1, with a weak D call TRBD1 (5 bases). Germline V gene sequence: CDR1 SEHNR, CDR2 FQNEAQ (reference sequence). The length of the CDR3 is 14 residues. The V end was cut by 5 bases, the J end by 7 bases, with 17 bases between. The CDR3, as DNA: TGTGCCAGCAGCGTTAAAGGGGCAGGGAGTGAAGCTTTCTTT. Protein sequence: CASSVKGAGSEAFF.

As regards this clone: A read error may produce the germline difference seen at one junction end. The J gene is TRBJ2-7, the V gene TRBV7-2, with 10 nucleotides matching TRBD2. There are 14 residues in the CDR3. Looked up from germline, CDR1 is SGHTA and CDR2 is FQGNSA. CDR3 sequence reads: CASNLAGGGYEQYF. CDR3 in DNA: TGTGCCAGCAACTTAGCGGGAGGAGGCTACGAGCAGTACTTC.

V is TRBV9 and J is TRBJ2-2; no firm D call. Germline values: CDR1 SGDLS, CDR2 YYNGEE. CDR3 length equals 14 residues. Trimming cost V 0 bases and J 4 bases, with 7 bases left between them. The CDR3 region has the DNA TGTGCCAGCAGCGTAGGGTCGGGCACCGGGGAGCTGTTTTTT. Protein sequence: CASSVGSGTGELFF.

Notes on this clone: The sample has other DNA sequences that encode this CDR3 too. The J gene is TRBJ2-7, the V gene TRBV5-1; D gene ambiguous. The CDR3 is made up of 13 amino acids. V lost 0 bases, J lost 3 bases, and 7 bases lay in between. Looked up from germline, CDR1 is SGHRS and CDR2 is YFSETQ. This chain's CDR3 is CASSLDRDYEQYF. The CDR3 region has the DNA TGCGCCAGCAGCTTGGATAGGGACTACGAGCAGTACTTC.

The CDR3 DNA reads as TGTGCCAGCAGCTTCCTTGACCAACGCGCTAACGAGCAGTACTTC. Its translation: CASSFLDQRANEQYF. The rearrangement uses TRBV5-4 and TRBJ2-7; D is ambiguous. The V end was cut by 2 bases, the J end by 5 bases, with 17 bases between. The CDR3 consists of 15 residues. From germline, CDR1 is SGHNT and CDR2 YYREEE (reference sequence).

The chain links TRBV7-8 to TRBJ1-1; 7 positions agree with TRBD1. The CDR3 loop spans 17 amino acids. V lost 0 bases to trimming and J lost 5 bases; unmatched junction nucleotides: 12. From germline, CDR1 is SGHVS and CDR2 FQNEAQ. This chain's CDR3 is CASSLAQGQSWGTEAFF. The DNA for the CDR3 is TGTGCCAGCAGCTTAGCGCAGGGACAGTCGTGGGGGACTGAAGCTTTCTTT.

This chain joins TRBV11-2 and TRBJ2-7; 8 bases are shared with TRBD2. The CDR3 is 16 residues long. The germline V gene has CDR1 SGHAT and CDR2 FQNNGV. After removal of 1 base from V and 5 bases from J, the junction contained 10 bases not matched to a gene. CDR3 region: CASSLALSGTRNEQYF. The CDR3 DNA is TGTGCCAGCAGCTTAGCGTTATCCGGGACTAGGAACGAGCAGTACTTC.

The genes are TRBV2 and TRBJ1-1; D not resolved. The germline V gene encodes CDR1 SNHLY and CDR2 FYNNEI. CDR3 length equals 14 residues. V was trimmed by 10 bases and J by 1 base, leaving 16 bases between them. In nucleotides, the CDR3 is TGTGCCAACAGACTGGGAGGTGGGAACACTGAAGCTTTCTTT. Protein sequence: CANRLGGGNTEAFF. The variable domain in full, completed from reference TRBV2 and TRBJ1-1, reads EPEVTQTPSHQVTQMGQEVILRCVPISNHLYFYWYRQILGQKVEFLVSFYNNEISEKSEIFDDQFSVERPDGSNFTLKIRSTKLEDSAMYFCANRLGGGNTEAFFGQGTRLTVV.

The chain couples TRBV28 to TRBJ2-2; no clear D. The CDR3 extends over 15 amino acids. Germline assignment: CDR1 MDHEN and CDR2 SYDVKM. The germline V and J ends were trimmed by 5 bases and 0 bases, with 10 bases remaining between them. CDR3 protein: CASSRMTTNTGELFF. The CDR3, as DNA: TGTGCCAGCAGTCGCATGACAACGAACACCGGGGAGCTGTTTTTT. Drawing the rest from reference TRBV28 and TRBJ2-2, the complete variable domain is DVKVTQSSRYLVKRTGEKVFLECVQDMDHENMFWYRQDPGLGLRLIYFSYDVKMKEKGDIPEGYSVSREKKERFSLILESASTNQTSMYLCASSRMTTNTGELFFGEGSRLTVL.

The genes are TRBV28 and TRBJ2-7; TRBD2 is a possible D gene (5 bases). The germline V gene encodes CDR1 MDHEN and CDR2 SYDVKM. The V end lost 2 bases, the J end lost 5 bases, and 10 bases lay between the germline ends. The CDR3 is made up of 13 amino acids. Here the CDR3 DNA reads TGTGCCAGCAGTTTAAGGCCGGGGAACGAGCAGTACTTC. This translates into CASSLRPGNEQYF. The full variable domain, completed using reference TRBV28 and TRBJ2-7, is DVKVTQSSRYLVKRTGEKVFLECVQDMDHENMFWYRQDPGLGLRLIYFSYDVKMKEKGDIPEGYSVSREKKERFSLILESASTNQTSMYLCASSLRPGNEQYFGPGTRLTVT.